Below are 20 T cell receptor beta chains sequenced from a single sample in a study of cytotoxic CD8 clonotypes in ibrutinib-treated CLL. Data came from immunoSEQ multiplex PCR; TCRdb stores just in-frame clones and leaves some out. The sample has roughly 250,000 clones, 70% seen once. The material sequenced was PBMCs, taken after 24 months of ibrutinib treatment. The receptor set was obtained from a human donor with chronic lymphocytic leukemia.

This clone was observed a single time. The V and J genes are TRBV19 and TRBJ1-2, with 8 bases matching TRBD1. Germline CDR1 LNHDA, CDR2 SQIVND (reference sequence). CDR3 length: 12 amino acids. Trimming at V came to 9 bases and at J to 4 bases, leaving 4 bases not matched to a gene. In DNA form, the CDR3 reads TGTGCCAGCACTGACAGGGGCTATGGCTACACCTTC. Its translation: CASTDRGYGYTF.

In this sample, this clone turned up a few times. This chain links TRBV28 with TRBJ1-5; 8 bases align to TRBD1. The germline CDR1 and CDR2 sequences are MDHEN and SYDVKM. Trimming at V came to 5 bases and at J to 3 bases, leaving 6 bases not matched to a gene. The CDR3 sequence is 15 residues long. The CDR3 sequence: CASSLGTGSNQPQHF. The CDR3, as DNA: TGTGCCAGCAGTCTCGGGACAGGTTCCAATCAGCCCCAGCATTTT.

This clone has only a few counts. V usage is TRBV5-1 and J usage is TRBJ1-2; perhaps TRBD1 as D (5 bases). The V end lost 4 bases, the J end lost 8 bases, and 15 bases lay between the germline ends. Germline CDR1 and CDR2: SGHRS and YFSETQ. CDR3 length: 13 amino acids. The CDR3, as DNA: TGCGCCAGCAGCCCCCGGGACCCCTGGGGCTACACCTTC. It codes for CASSPRDPWGYTF.

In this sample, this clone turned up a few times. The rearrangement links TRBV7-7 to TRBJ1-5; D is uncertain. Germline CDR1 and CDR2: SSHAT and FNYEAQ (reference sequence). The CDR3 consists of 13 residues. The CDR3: CALQREGNQPQHF. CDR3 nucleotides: TGTGCTTTACAACGAGAGGGCAATCAGCCCCAGCATTTT.

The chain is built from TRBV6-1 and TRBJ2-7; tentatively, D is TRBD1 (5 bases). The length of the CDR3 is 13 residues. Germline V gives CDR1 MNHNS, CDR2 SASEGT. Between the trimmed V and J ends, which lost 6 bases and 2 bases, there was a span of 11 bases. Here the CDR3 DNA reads TGTGCCAGCAGCACCAGGGTTACCTACGAGCAGTACTTC. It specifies CASSTRVTYEQYF.

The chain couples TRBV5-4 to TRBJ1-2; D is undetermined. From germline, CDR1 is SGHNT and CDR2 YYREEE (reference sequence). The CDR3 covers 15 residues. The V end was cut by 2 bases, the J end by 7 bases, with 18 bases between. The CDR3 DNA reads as TGTGCCAGCAGCTTAAGTCGGAGCTACGACGGTGGCTACACCTTC. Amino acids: CASSLSRSYDGGYTF. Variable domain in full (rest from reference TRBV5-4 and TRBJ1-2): ETGVTQSPTHLIKTRGQQVTLRCSSQSGHNTVSWYQQALGQGPQFIFQYYREEENGRGNFPPRFSGLQFPNYSSELNVNALELDDSALYLCASSLSRSYDGGYTFGSGTRLTVV.

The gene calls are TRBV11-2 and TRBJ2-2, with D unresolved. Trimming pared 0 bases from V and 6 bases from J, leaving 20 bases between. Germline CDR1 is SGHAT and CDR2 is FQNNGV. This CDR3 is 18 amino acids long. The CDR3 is CASSLESSVLVNSGELFF. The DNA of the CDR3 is TGTGCCAGCAGCTTAGAGTCTTCAGTCCTGGTAAATTCCGGGGAGCTGTTTTTT.

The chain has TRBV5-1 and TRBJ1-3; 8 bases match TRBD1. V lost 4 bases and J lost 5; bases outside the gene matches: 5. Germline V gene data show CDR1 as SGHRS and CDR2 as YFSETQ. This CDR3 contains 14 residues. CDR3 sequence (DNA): TGCGCCAGCAGCCCGGGACAGGCGCGAAACACCATATATTTT. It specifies CASSPGQARNTIYF. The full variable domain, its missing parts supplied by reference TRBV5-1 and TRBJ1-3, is KAGVTQTPRYLIKTRGQQVTLSCSPISGHRSVSWYQQTPGQGLQFLFEYFSETQRNKGNFPGRFSGRQFSNSRSEMNVSTLELGDSALYLCASSPGQARNTIYFGEGSWLTVV.

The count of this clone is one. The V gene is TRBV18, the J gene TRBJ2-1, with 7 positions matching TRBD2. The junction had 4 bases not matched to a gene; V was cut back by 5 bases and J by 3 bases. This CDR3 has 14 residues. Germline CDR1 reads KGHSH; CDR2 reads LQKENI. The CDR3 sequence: CASSTASGYNEQFF. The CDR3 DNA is TGTGCCAGCTCAACAGCTAGCGGCTACAATGAGCAGTTCTTC.

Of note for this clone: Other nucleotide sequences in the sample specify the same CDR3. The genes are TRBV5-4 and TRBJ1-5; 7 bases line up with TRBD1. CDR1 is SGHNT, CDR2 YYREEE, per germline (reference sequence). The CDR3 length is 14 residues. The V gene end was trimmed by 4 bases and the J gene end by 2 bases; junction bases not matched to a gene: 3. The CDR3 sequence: CASSLDRGNQPQHF. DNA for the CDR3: TGTGCCAGCAGCCTTGACAGGGGCAATCAGCCCCAGCATTTT. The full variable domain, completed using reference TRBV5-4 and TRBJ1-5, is ETGVTQSPTHLIKTRGQQVTLRCSSQSGHNTVSWYQQALGQGPQFIFQYYREEENGRGNFPPRFSGLQFPNYSSELNVNALELDDSALYLCASSLDRGNQPQHFGDGTRLSIL.

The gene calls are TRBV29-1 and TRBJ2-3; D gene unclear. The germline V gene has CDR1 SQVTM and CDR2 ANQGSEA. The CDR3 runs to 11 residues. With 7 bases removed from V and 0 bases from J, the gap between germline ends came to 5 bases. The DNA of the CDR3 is TGCAGCGCTTTAAGCACAGATACGCAGTATTTT. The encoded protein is CSALSTDTQYF.

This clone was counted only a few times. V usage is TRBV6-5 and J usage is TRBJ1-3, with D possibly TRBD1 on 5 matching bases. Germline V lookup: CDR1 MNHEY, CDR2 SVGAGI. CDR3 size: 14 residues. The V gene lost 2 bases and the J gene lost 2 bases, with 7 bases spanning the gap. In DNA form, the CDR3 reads TGTGCCAGCAGTTACCCGGGGGCTGGAAACACCATATATTTT. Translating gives CASSYPGAGNTIYF.

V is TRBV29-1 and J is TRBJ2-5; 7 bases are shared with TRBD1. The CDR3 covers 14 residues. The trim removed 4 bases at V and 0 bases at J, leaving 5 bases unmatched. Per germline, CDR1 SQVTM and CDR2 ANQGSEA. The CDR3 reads CSVGSRGYQETQYF. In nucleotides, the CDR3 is TGCAGCGTTGGGAGCAGGGGGTACCAAGAGACCCAGTACTTC.

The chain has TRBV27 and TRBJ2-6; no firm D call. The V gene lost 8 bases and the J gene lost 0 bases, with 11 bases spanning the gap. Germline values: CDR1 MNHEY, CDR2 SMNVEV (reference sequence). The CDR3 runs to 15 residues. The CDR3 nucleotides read TGTGCCAGCGGGCACGTCGGCTCTGGGGCCAACGTCCTGACTTTC. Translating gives CASGHVGSGANVLTF.

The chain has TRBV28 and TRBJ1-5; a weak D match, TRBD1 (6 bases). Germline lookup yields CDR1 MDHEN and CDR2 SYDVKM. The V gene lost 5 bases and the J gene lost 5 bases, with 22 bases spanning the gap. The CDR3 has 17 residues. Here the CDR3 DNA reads TGTGCCAGCAGTCCCCCGGGTAAGGGGGGGCGCGATCAGCCCCAGCATTTT. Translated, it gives CASSPPGKGGRDQPQHF. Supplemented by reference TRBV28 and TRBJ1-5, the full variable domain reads DVKVTQSSRYLVKRTGEKVFLECVQDMDHENMFWYRQDPGLGLRLIYFSYDVKMKEKGDIPEGYSVSREKKERFSLILESASTNQTSMYLCASSPPGKGGRDQPQHFGDGTRLSIL.

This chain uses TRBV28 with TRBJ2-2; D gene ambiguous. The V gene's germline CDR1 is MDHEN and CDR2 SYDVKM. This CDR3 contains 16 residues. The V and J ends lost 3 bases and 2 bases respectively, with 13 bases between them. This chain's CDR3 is CASSFSGRKNTGELFF. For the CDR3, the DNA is TGTGCCAGCAGTTTTAGTGGGCGAAAAAACACCGGGGAGCTGTTTTTT. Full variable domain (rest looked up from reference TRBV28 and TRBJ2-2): DVKVTQSSRYLVKRTGEKVFLECVQDMDHENMFWYRQDPGLGLRLIYFSYDVKMKEKGDIPEGYSVSREKKERFSLILESASTNQTSMYLCASSFSGRKNTGELFFGEGSRLTVL.

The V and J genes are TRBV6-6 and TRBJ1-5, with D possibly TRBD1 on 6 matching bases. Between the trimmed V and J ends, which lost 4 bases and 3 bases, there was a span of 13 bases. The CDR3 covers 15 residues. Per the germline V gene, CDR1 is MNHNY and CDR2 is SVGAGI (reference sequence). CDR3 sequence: CASSFSDRANQPQHF. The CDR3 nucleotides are TGTGCCAGCAGTTTCTCGGACAGAGCCAATCAGCCCCAGCATTTT.

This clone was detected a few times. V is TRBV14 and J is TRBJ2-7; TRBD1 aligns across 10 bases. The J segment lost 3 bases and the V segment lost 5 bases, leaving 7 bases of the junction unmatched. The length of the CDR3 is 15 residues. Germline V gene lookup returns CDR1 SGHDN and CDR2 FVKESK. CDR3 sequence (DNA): TGTGCCAGCAGCTACCGGACAGGGGGGCTCTACGAGCAGTACTTC. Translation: CASSYRTGGLYEQYF.

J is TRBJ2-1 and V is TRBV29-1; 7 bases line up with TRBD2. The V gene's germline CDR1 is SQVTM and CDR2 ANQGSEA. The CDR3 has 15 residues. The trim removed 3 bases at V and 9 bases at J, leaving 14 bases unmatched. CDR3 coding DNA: TGCAGCGTTGAGGGCGGGGGTCTCTATACGGGTGAGCAGTTCTTC. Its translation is CSVEGGGLYTGEQFF.

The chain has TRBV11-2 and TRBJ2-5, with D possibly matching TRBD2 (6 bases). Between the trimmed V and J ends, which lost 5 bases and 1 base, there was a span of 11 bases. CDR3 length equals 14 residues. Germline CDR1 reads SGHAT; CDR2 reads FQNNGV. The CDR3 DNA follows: TGTGCCAGCAGCCCCGGGAGAGTCCAAGAGACCCAGTACTTC. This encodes CASSPGRVQETQYF. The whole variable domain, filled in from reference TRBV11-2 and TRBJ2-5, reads EAGVAQSPRYKIIEKRQSVAFWCNPISGHATLYWYQQILGQGPKLLIQFQNNGVVDDSQLPKDRFSAERLKGVDSTLKIQPAKLEDSAVYLCASSPGRVQETQYFGPGTRLLVL.